Shown below are 6 T cell receptor beta chains from a single sample sequenced in a study of OX40 agonist ivuxolimab in advanced cancers. Generated by immunoSEQ multiplex PCR, the TCRdb table keeps only in-frame clones and is missing some. The table shows about 22,000 clones, with 84% occurring only once. Sequencing was performed on CD4+ or CD8+ T cells sorted from blood, taken in a trial of the OX40 agonist ivuxolimab. The receptors come from an adult with an advanced solid tumor such as melanoma, head and neck, liver or kidney cancer.

The DNA for the CDR3 is TGTGCCAGCAGCGTAAACCCGTTGACAGGGGCGAACACTGAAGCTTTCTTT. Amino acids: CASSVNPLTGANTEAFF. The chain joins TRBV9 to TRBJ1-1; 8 nucleotides agree with TRBD1. The germline V gene encodes CDR1 SGDLS and CDR2 YYNGEE. The CDR3 spans 17 residues. The V and J ends lost 1 base and 1 base, in that order; junction bases with no gene match: 9.

The V gene is TRBV6-1, the J gene TRBJ1-2; TRBD1 matches at 9 bases. With 6 bases clipped from V and 5 bases from J, the junction kept 7 bases outside the gene matches. The CDR3 contains 14 residues. Per the germline V gene, CDR1 is MNHNS and CDR2 is SASEGT. CDR3 protein: CASSVQGQGYGYTF. The CDR3 DNA reads TGTGCCAGCAGCGTCCAGGGACAGGGATATGGCTACACCTTC.

V usage is TRBV19 and J usage is TRBJ1-5, with D maybe TRBD1 (5 bases). Germline loops: CDR1 LNHDA, CDR2 SQIVND (reference sequence). Trimming removed 6 bases at V and 9 bases at J, with 15 bases between. This CDR3 is 13 amino acids long. This CDR3 reads CASRRTPGRPQHF. CDR3 sequence (DNA): TGTGCCAGTAGGAGGACGCCGGGACGGCCCCAGCATTTT.

This rearrangement joins TRBV6-5 to TRBJ1-1; perhaps TRBD1 as D (6 bases). CDR1 and CDR2 (germline): MNHEY, SVGAGI. The V end was cut by 2 bases, the J end by 3 bases, with 10 bases between. The CDR3 has 14 amino acids. CDR3 sequence: CASSYGPGDTEAFF. CDR3 DNA: TGTGCCAGCAGTTACGGTCCAGGGGACACTGAAGCTTTCTTT.

V usage is TRBV19 and J usage is TRBJ2-7; unclear D gene. The CDR3 loop spans 14 amino acids. CDR1 LNHDA and CDR2 SQIVND come from the germline V gene (reference sequence). The ends were cut back, 6 bases at V and 0 bases at J, with 12 bases in the middle. The DNA for the CDR3 is TGTGCCAGTAGGTCGTCAGGAACCTCCTACGAGCAGTACTTC. Its protein is CASRSSGTSYEQYF.

The V call is TRBV7-6, the J call TRBJ2-1; D is possibly TRBD1 (6 bases). The germline CDR1 and CDR2 sequences are SGHVS and FNYEAQ. CDR3 size: 17 residues. V was clipped by 5 bases and J by 0 bases, with 17 bases between them. CDR3 nucleotide sequence: TGTGCCAGCAGCACTTTTTCAGGGGTTCCCTCCTACAATGAGCAGTTCTTC. This gives the protein CASSTFSGVPSYNEQFF.